This paragraph covers one T cell receptor (beta chain) sequence. Its antigen is unidentified. The data belong to a study of OX40 agonist ivuxolimab in advanced cancers. The study, taken as a whole, reports: Partial responders at 0.1-3.0 mg/kg had among the lowest clonal expansion.

The CDR3 runs to 14 residues. The method was immunoSEQ multiplex PCR; TCRdb's version includes in-frame clones alone and lacks a portion of them. This sample has fewer than 40,000 clones, with 89% found just once. The sequence was collected from an adult with an advanced solid tumor such as melanoma, head and neck, liver or kidney cancer. The chain is built from TRBV21-1 and TRBJ2-7; the table calls TRBD1, which could not be checked here. TRBV21-1 is deemed a pseudogene. Here the sequenced sample was CD4+ or CD8+ T cells sorted from blood, taken in a trial of the OX40 agonist ivuxolimab. CDR3 nucleotides: TGTGCCCGTCGACGGAACAGGGGATGCTACGAGCAGTACTTC. The encoded protein is CARRRNRGCYEQYF.